The subject of this entry is one T cell receptor beta chain. As yet, its antigen is unknown. PCR amplification relied on 60 Vbeta primers (plus 13 Jbeta primers). Produced via immunoSEQ multiplex PCR; TCRdb's table is partial and in-frame only. The sample holds 220,000 or so clones, about 70% seen once. V lost 5 bases and J lost 2; bases outside the gene matches: 6. The V gene's germline CDR1 is SGHNT and CDR2 YENEEA. The CDR3 runs to 16 residues. Donors consisted of healthy bone marrow donors. Despite likely unrecorded immune exposures, the donors were nominally healthy at the time of sampling. This specimen belongs to a study of cytomegalovirus exposure and HLA in healthy donors. Points from the study as a whole: Published work reported that the classifier diagnosed cytomegalovirus status with high specificity and sensitivity. Among TCR sequences, most were rare, though some public TCRs appeared in many donors.

What was sequenced was PBMCs. The TCR was taken from a woman under 40 in good health and CMV-seronegative. V usage is TRBV11-3 and J usage is TRBJ2-2; 9 bases align to TRBD2. The chain's CDR3 is CASSTNSGGNTGELFF. The CDR3 DNA reads as TGTGCCAGCAGCACGAATAGCGGGGGAAACACCGGGGAGCTGTTTTTT.